The 7 T cell receptor beta chains in this list originate from one sample, sequenced in a study of T cell responses to AZD1222 COVID-19 vaccine. The data were produced by immunoSEQ multiplex PCR, yet TCRdb's version contains in-frame clones alone and is incomplete. The profile shows tens of thousands of clones, 80% to 90% of them singletons. The sample was peripheral blood, taken 28 days after the second AZD1222 dose. The receptors here all came from an adult who received the AZD1222 COVID-19 vaccine.

V is TRBV21-1 and J is TRBJ2-5; TRBD1 is the table's D call and was not checked against the DNA. TRBV21-1 is marked as a pseudogene. The CDR3 sequence is 19 residues long. The CDR3 reads CASSPCGSLGTGLMETQYF. DNA of the CDR3: TGTGCCAGCAGCCCTTGCGGATCATTGGGGACAGGGCTTATGGAGACCCAGTACTTC.

The chain recombines TRBV7-2 with TRBJ1-2; 8 bases are a match to TRBD1. This CDR3 spans 13 amino acids. V lost 1 base and J lost 6; bases outside the gene matches: 1. Germline CDR1 SGHTA, CDR2 FQGNSA. The CDR3 DNA reads TGTGCCAGCAGCTTAGACAGGGGGGATGGCTACACCTTC. It encodes CASSLDRGDGYTF. The whole variable domain, remainder taken from reference TRBV7-2 and TRBJ1-2, is GAGVSQSPSNKVTEKGKDVELRCDPISGHTALYWYRQSLGQGLEFLIYFQGNSAPDKSGLPSDRFSAERTGGSVSTLTIQRTQQEDSAVYLCASSLDRGDGYTFGSGTRLTVV.

This clone was picked up one time. The chain carries TRBV11-3 and TRBJ2-7; D might be TRBD2 (6 bases). Germline V gene data show CDR1 as SGHNT and CDR2 as YENEEA. The CDR3 consists of 16 residues. The V and J ends lost 1 base and 6 bases respectively, with 19 bases between them. The CDR3 region is CASSLVGTRQGGEQYF. In DNA, the CDR3 is TGTGCCAGCAGCTTAGTAGGGACCCGTCAGGGAGGCGAGCAGTACTTC.

In its sample, this clone was seen once. This chain joins TRBV5-1 and TRBJ1-2; the match to TRBD1 covers 8 bases. The ends lost 4 bases at V and 4 bases at J; junction bases unmatched: 9. From germline, CDR1 is SGHRS and CDR2 YFSETQ. CDR3 length: 15 amino acids. The DNA of the CDR3 is TGCGCCAGCAGCGTACTTCAGGGGGCTTTCTATGGCTACACCTTC. Residues: CASSVLQGAFYGYTF.

This clone was detected a few times. The chain employs TRBV29-1 and TRBJ1-5; D perhaps matches TRBD1 (6 bases). The CDR3 is made up of 13 amino acids. Germline V gene lookup returns CDR1 SQVTM and CDR2 ANQGSEA. The V end was cut by 5 bases, the J end by 4 bases, with 12 bases between. The CDR3 DNA reads as TGCAGCGTTAGACAGGACCCAAATCAGCCCCAGCATTTT. It codes for CSVRQDPNQPQHF. The full variable domain, completed using reference TRBV29-1 and TRBJ1-5, is SAVISQKPSRDICQRGTSLTIQCQVDSQVTMMFWYRQQPGQSLTLIATANQGSEATYESGFVIDKFPISRPNLTFSTLTVSNMSPEDSSIYLCSVRQDPNQPQHFGDGTRLSIL.

The genes are TRBV10-3 and TRBJ2-1; D call uncertain. The CDR3 spans 14 residues. The germline gives CDR1 ENHRY, CDR2 SYGVKD. V gave up 6 bases and J gave up 5 bases, with 14 bases separating them. As DNA, the CDR3 is TGTGCCATCAGAGACGGGTCCTACGACAATGAGCAGTTCTTC. The encoded protein is CAIRDGSYDNEQFF.

This rearrangement joins TRBV5-4 to TRBJ1-1; no definite D call. Looked up from germline, CDR1 is SGHNT and CDR2 is YYREEE (reference sequence). This CDR3 is built from 15 residues. Trimming stripped 0 bases from V and 2 bases from J, with 11 bases between. The DNA of the CDR3 is TGTGCCAGCAGCTTGGGCCCTGTTGATAACACTGAAGCTTTCTTT. Translation gives CASSLGPVDNTEAFF.